Many counts were recorded for the clone carrying this T cell receptor beta chain. V shed 0 bases and J 5 bases; nucleotides not matched to a gene: 3. This CDR3 region has 15 residues. Germline loops: CDR1 SGDLS, CDR2 YYNGEE. The data derive from a study of CD8 T cells in ankylosing spondylitis. Using its own MiXCR run on the 5' RACE reads, TCRdb lists one record per CDR3 protein. The sample gives roughly 40,000 distinct CDR3 sequences, less than 3.5% of which show up once; approximately 4.3% is in the top ten. The rearrangement links TRBV9 to TRBJ2-1; 9 nucleotides align to TRBD2. The specimen was blood, either unsorted or a sorted T cell fraction (not recorded which). The sequence derives from a male donor with ankylosing spondylitis or in good health (not recorded which). Here the CDR3 DNA reads TGTGCCAGCAGCGTAGGAAGACTAGCGGACAATGAGCAGTTCTTC. Protein product: CASSVGRLADNEQFF.